The 19 T cell receptor beta chains listed next were all sequenced from one sample in a study of blood T cell repertoires in COVID-19. This table comes from immunoSEQ multiplex PCR, and its TCRdb copy is limited to in-frame clones, with some not included. The repertoire includes under 150,000 clones, around nine tenths of them detected once, and almost 8.5% sits in the top ten. Specimen: peripheral blood. All receptors come from a woman between 70 and 85 years old who had recovered from COVID-19.

The rearrangement links TRBV9 to TRBJ1-5, with TRBD1 identical over 7 bases. CDR1 and CDR2 from the germline V gene are SGDLS and YYNGEE. The CDR3 is 12 residues long. Trimming removed 7 bases from V and 9 bases from J; junction bases left unmatched: 7. The CDR3 is CASLRGDRPQHF. The DNA of the CDR3 is TGTGCCAGCCTCAGGGGGGACCGGCCCCAGCATTTT.

The J gene is TRBJ1-1, the V gene TRBV11-2; D gene ambiguous. V was clipped by 4 bases and J by 7 bases, with 10 bases between them. CDR3 length equals 12 residues. The germline V gene encodes CDR1 SGHAT and CDR2 FQNNGV. DNA for the CDR3: TGTGCCAGCAGCTCAGAGAGGATTGAAGCTTTCTTT. It specifies CASSSERIEAFF.

The V gene is TRBV4-3, the J gene TRBJ1-6, with a possible D match to TRBD1 (6 bases). Germline loops: CDR1 LGHNA, CDR2 YSLEER. The CDR3 contains 16 residues. Between the trimmed V and J ends, which lost 2 bases and 7 bases, there was a span of 15 bases. CDR3 in DNA: TGCGCCAGCAGCCAACCCCTTAAGGGGGACAATTCACCCCTCCACTTT. Protein product: CASSQPLKGDNSPLHF.

V gene TRBV12-2 combines with J gene TRBJ2-4; the D call TRBD1 from the table was never checked on the DNA. TRBV12-2 is noted as a pseudogene. This CDR3 spans 17 amino acids. Here the CDR3 reads CASRPTRDRVAKNIQYF. Written as DNA, the CDR3 is TGTGCAAGTCGCCCAACGAGGGACAGGGTAGCCAAAAACATTCAGTACTTC.

The V and J genes are TRBV18 and TRBJ1-5; no reliable D call. This CDR3 has 14 residues. V gave up 2 bases and J gave up 0 bases, with 5 bases separating them. Germline-derived CDR1 and CDR2 are KGHSH and LQKENI. The DNA for the CDR3 is TGTGCCAGCTCACCAGGCCTTAGCAATCAGCCCCAGCATTTT. It specifies CASSPGLSNQPQHF.

This clone was recorded a few times. J is TRBJ1-3 and V is TRBV19, with D unclear. V was shortened by 6 bases and J by 2 bases, with 14 bases between the two germline ends. CDR3 length: 15 residues. Germline lookup yields CDR1 LNHDA and CDR2 SQIVND (reference sequence). The CDR3 is CASRPTPSAGNTIYF. CDR3 bases: TGTGCCAGTAGGCCAACTCCCAGCGCTGGAAACACCATATATTTT.

The chain employs TRBV7-3 and TRBJ2-3; TRBD1 agrees at 8 bases. CDR1 is SGHTA and CDR2 is FQGTGA in the germline V gene. V lost 5 bases to trimming and J lost 6 bases; unmatched junction nucleotides: 7. This CDR3 region has 14 residues. The CDR3 protein is CASSPDRGRDTQYF. The CDR3 DNA follows: TGTGCCAGCAGCCCCGACAGGGGAAGGGATACGCAGTATTTT.

The chain couples TRBV29-1 to TRBJ1-1, with no clear D. Germline CDR1 is SQVTM and CDR2 is ANQGSEA. The CDR3 covers 13 residues. The ends were cut back, 3 bases at V and 0 bases at J, with 8 bases in the middle. CDR3 in amino acids: CSVEQKMNTEAFF. CDR3 sequence (DNA): TGCAGCGTTGAGCAGAAGATGAACACTGAAGCTTTCTTT.

The chain couples TRBV7-2 to TRBJ1-2, with 7 positions matching TRBD1. The V segment lost 6 bases and the J segment 8 bases; nucleotides outside the gene matches: 12. Germline V gene lookup returns CDR1 SGHTA and CDR2 FQGNSA. CDR3 length: 14 amino acids. The CDR3 loop reads CASRSPDRVDGYTF. CDR3 coding DNA: TGTGCCAGCAGGTCACCCGACAGGGTGGACGGCTACACCTTC.

This clone was picked up one time. The chain employs TRBV7-2 and TRBJ1-2; a weak D match, TRBD1 (5 bases). CDR1 and CDR2 from the germline V gene are SGHTA and FQGNSA. The CDR3 sequence is 13 residues long. Trimming took off 2 bases at V and 3 bases at J, with 7 bases between the two ends. For the CDR3, the DNA is TGTGCCAGCAGCTTACTAGGGGACTATGGCTACACCTTC. Its translation is CASSLLGDYGYTF.

The V call is TRBV4-3, the J call TRBJ1-2, with TRBD1 as a possible D gene (6 bases). V lost 0 bases and J 8 bases, leaving 19 bases between the germline ends. This CDR3 spans 16 amino acids. Germline-derived CDR1 and CDR2 are LGHNA and YSLEER. The CDR3 protein is CASSQDWGVGGEGYTF. In DNA, the CDR3 is TGCGCCAGCAGCCAAGATTGGGGTGTAGGGGGAGAAGGCTACACCTTC.

This chain connects TRBV3-1 (or the pseudogene TRBV3-2) to TRBJ1-2; 7 nucleotides agree with TRBD1. V trimming: 5 bases; J trimming: 7 bases; junction bases outside the gene matches: 13. This CDR3 contains 15 residues. CDR1 and CDR2 (germline): LGHDT, YNNKEL (reference sequence). The CDR3 protein is CASSRGTEGVGGYTF. The CDR3 nucleotides read TGTGCCAGCAGCAGAGGGACAGAGGGTGTGGGTGGCTACACCTTC.

The chain links TRBV5-1 to TRBJ1-5, with 11 positions matching TRBD1. CDR3 size: 14 residues. CDR1 and CDR2 (germline): SGHRS, YFSETQ. V lost 4 bases and J lost 5; bases outside the gene matches: 2. The CDR3: CASSTGQGDQPQHF. In DNA form, the CDR3 reads TGCGCCAGCAGCACGGGACAGGGGGATCAGCCCCAGCATTTT.

The chain employs TRBV30 and TRBJ2-5; a possible D gene is TRBD2 (5 bases). V lost 3 bases to trimming and J lost 3 bases, with 14 bases between them. The CDR3 has 14 amino acids. Germline CDR1 and CDR2: GTSNPN and SVGIG (reference sequence). CDR3 sequence: CAWRIASTKETQYF. The CDR3 region has the DNA TGTGCCTGGAGAATAGCGTCAACCAAAGAGACCCAGTACTTC.

The chain employs TRBV7-3 and TRBJ2-3, with TRBD1 matching over 9 bases. V was clipped by 4 bases and J by 0 bases; unmatched bases: 5. CDR3 length: 16 amino acids. Per the germline V gene, CDR1 is SGHTA and CDR2 is FQGTGA. In DNA, the CDR3 is TGTGCCAGCAGCTCCGGGACAGGGCGAAGCACAGATACGCAGTATTTT. Its translation is CASSSGTGRSTDTQYF.

The chain couples TRBV7-3 to TRBJ2-3; D perhaps matches TRBD2 (5 bases). CDR1 and CDR2 from the germline V gene are SGHTA and FQGTGA. The V and J ends lost 2 bases and 1 base respectively, with 10 bases between them. The CDR3 spans 15 residues. CDR3 DNA: TGTGCCAGCAGCTTAGTCGGAGGACGCACAGATACGCAGTATTTT. This translates into CASSLVGGRTDTQYF.

In its sample, this clone was seen once. The chain is built from TRBV19 and TRBJ2-5; maybe TRBD2 (5 bases). The CDR3 sequence is 13 residues long. CDR1 LNHDA and CDR2 SQIVND come from the germline V gene (reference sequence). V lost 5 bases to trimming and J lost 2 bases, with 9 bases between them. CDR3: CASSVRLQETQYF. For the CDR3, the DNA is TGTGCCAGTAGTGTTAGACTACAAGAGACCCAGTACTTC.

This clone was observed a few times. The rearrangement uses TRBV3-1 (or the pseudogene TRBV3-2) and TRBJ2-7; 9 bases are a match to TRBD2. Germline CDR1 LGHDT, CDR2 YNNKEL (reference sequence). V was pared by 4 bases and J by 2 bases, with 3 bases of the junction left unmatched. This CDR3 contains 14 residues. This chain's CDR3 is CASSLLAGTYEQYF. As DNA, the CDR3 is TGTGCCAGCAGCCTTCTAGCGGGAACCTACGAGCAGTACTTC.

The J gene is TRBJ2-2, the V gene TRBV18; D gene unclear. CDR1 is KGHSH and CDR2 is LQKENI in the germline V gene. The CDR3 loop spans 15 amino acids. The germline V and J ends were trimmed by 1 base and 0 bases, with 6 bases remaining between them. The CDR3 here is CASSPQLANTGELFF. CDR3 coding DNA: TGTGCCAGCTCACCACAGCTCGCGAACACCGGGGAGCTGTTTTTT.